This TCR beta chain was recorded in a study of technical replicates of blood from several donors. From germline, CDR1 is SGHTA and CDR2 FQGNSA. Trimming cost V 4 bases and J 8 bases, with 18 bases left between them. The CDR3 runs 16 residues. Measured with immunoSEQ multiplex PCR; TCRdb has only the in-frame clones, and not every one. The sample consists of tens of thousands of clones, 94% of them appearing once. The chain carries TRBV7-2 and TRBJ1-6; D perhaps matches TRBD1 (5 bases). The sequencing input was T cells isolated from PBMCs. This receptor was obtained from a human donor in good health. This chain's CDR3 is CASSSSWGRRDSPLHF. CDR3 sequence (DNA): TGTGCCAGCAGCTCCAGTTGGGGCAGAAGGGATTCACCCCTCCACTTT.